This entry features one T cell receptor beta chain sequence. Its antigen has not been determined. It has no much larger one-base neighbor in the sample; base qualities were not kept. Using bias-controlled multiplex PCR with the immunoSEQ v3 hsTCRB kit, the TCR beta CDR3 regions were amplified from genomic DNA. TCR libraries were sequenced on an Illumina NextSeq 500 to approximately 1.8 million read pairs for survey level or about 5-6.5 million for deep level. In the paper's pipeline: Clonality was reported by immunoSEQ Analyzer software, which also assigned V, D and J genes and filtered out non-productive sequences. Repertoires were compared using productive Simpson clonality and Morisita overlap index of productive TRB rearrangements between infused TIL and blood. Absolute clonotype counts in blood were estimated by multiplying the lymphocyte count by the CD3+ fraction and by the productive frequency of the clone. In TCRdb, the immuneACCESS table is reduced to in-frame sequences with V and J assigned. These tables do not hold every clone; where another copy was compared, an unresolved V gene accounts for under half, and the others remain unexplained. That table gives V, J and clone size, and the DNA gave D and trimming. The sample table shows 16,000 or so clones, and about 68% are seen once. In total, the top ten clones hold approximately 40% of the sample.

This specimen belongs to a study of TIL therapy for anti-PD-1-resistant metastatic lung cancer (dated by TCRdb to the early 2020s). For context, the study as a whole: Tumors were harvested before any PD-1/PD-L1 blockade; patients then received nivolumab, and those progressing received lymphodepletion, expanded TIL infusion and IL-2. T cell receptor beta sequencing of tumor and peripheral blood served to follow clonotypes across the tumor, the expanded TIL product, and serial blood samples. Most of the cohort had lung adenocarcinoma, four tumors were EGFR-mutant and two were ALK-rearranged, and half of the patients were current or former smokers. Enrolled patients had a median age of around 49 years (range about 38-80) and a median tumor PD-L1 proportion score of roughly 6%. A median non-synonymous tumor mutation burden of roughly 1.4 mutations per megabase was determined across the cohort by whole-exome sequencing. Findings and caveats that apply to the study as a whole: The study protocol defined all tumor marker inferences as exploratory. The baseline peripheral repertoire was partially replaced by infused TIL clonotypes, which then decayed over months, and no apparent association between persistence and response was found. Because the cohort was highly selected, with more treatment-naive, never-smoker and oncogene-addicted patients than is typical, generalizability is limited.

The time point label on this specimen signifies: pre-treatment sample, taken before nivolumab and TIL therapy. Between late 2017 and January 2020, a dual-center phase I trial enrolled adults who had stage 4 NSCLC. Samples were obtained from a single-arm, open-label phase I trial in which tumor-infiltrating lymphocyte therapy with nivolumab was evaluated in advanced non-small cell lung cancer. Blood mononuclear cells from EDTA tubes were isolated by Ficoll gradient, snap-frozen as pellets, and DNA was extracted with a Qiagen mini-prep kit. This sequence originates from a person aged 25-79 years with non-small cell lung cancer. Sample: blood, taken at baseline.

The CDR3 here reads CASSRDYSSIQYF. The sequenced DNA: TGTGCCAGCAGCAGGGACTACTCCAGCATTCAGTACTTC. The rearrangement combines TRBV5-6 with TRBJ2-4, with 7 junctional bases fitting TRBD2. For this chain, trimming is 4 bases at the V end and 9 bases at the J end, and the number of junction bases without a gene match is 7. In the germline V gene, CDR1 corresponds to SGHDT and CDR2 to YYEEEE. Inclusive of the bounding cysteine and phenylalanine, the CDR3 is 13 residues long. Only the CDR3 portion is preserved as DNA: 39 bases, with reading frame beginning at the first base.